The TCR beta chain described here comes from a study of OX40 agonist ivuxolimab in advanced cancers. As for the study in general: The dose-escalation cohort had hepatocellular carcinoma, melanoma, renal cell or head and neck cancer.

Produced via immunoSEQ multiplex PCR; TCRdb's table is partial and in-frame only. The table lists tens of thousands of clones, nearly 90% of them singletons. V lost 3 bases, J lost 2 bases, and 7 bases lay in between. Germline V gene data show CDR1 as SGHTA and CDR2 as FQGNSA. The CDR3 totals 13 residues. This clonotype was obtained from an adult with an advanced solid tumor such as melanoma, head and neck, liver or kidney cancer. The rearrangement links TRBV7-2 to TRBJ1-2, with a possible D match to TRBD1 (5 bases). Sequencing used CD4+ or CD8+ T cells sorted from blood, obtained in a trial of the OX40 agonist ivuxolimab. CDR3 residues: CASSFAGNYGYTF. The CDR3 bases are TGTGCCAGCAGCTTTGCAGGGAACTATGGCTACACCTTC. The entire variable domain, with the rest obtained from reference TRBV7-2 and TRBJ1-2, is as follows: GAGVSQSPSNKVTEKGKDVELRCDPISGHTALYWYRQSLGQGLEFLIYFQGNSAPDKSGLPSDRFSAERTGGSVSTLTIQRTQQEDSAVYLCASSFAGNYGYTFGSGTRLTVV.